The source of this T cell receptor (beta chain) is a study of blood T cell repertoires in COVID-19 (dated by TCRdb to 2018 to 2021). In the study overall: Samples covering the acute and convalescent phases of COVID-19 were provided by collaborators in the United States, Italy and Spain. Where available, HLA class I and class II types were taken from metadata supplied by the sample provider and were not determined by assay-based typing. The sample metadata nearly always contained a de-identified subject ID, COVID-19 status, age in years and sex. Samples were obtained from the ongoing ImmuneRACE study (first 160 participants) and from about 1,300 subjects provided by 6 global collaborators. The repertoires were made available in a free public database intended to serve as a resource for research on the immune response to SARS-CoV-2. Deeply sampled blood TCRbeta repertoires from subjects exposed to, actively infected with, or recovered from COVID-19 were included in the dataset. The prospective study material was composed of cDNA or gDNA derived from T cells, B-cell-depleted T cells, or PBMCs.

For this clone: This receptor's antigen is unknown. The sample holds no much larger clone one base away, and base qualities are not on file.

The immunoSEQ Assay, a bias-controlled multiplex PCR, was used to amplify TCRbeta CDR3 regions from genomic DNA. In the authors' own workflow: The number of nucleated cells in each sample was estimated from the amplification of reference gene primers within the assay. To quantify the absolute abundance of each unique TCRbeta CDR3 rearrangement, sequence reads were collapsed and filtered. For each sample, productive Simpson clonality was calculated as the square root of Simpson's diversity index across productive rearrangements. As stored in TCRdb, this immuneACCESS dataset retains in-frame rearrangements with V and J assigned. A fraction of the clones does not appear; measured against another copy, unresolved V genes explain less than half of the discrepancy, and the remainder lacks a known reason. V and J calls and clone size follow that table, whereas D and trimming were derived from the DNA. The sample includes approximately 61,000 clones, with around 90% observed a single time. The ten top clones hold around 20% of the sample.

Overall study outcomes, separate from this receptor: The quantity of clinical and demographic metadata differed by source and by participant and was supplied without curation.

The germline V gene encodes CDR1 LGHDT and CDR2 YNNKEL (reference sequence). From cysteine to phenylalanine, the CDR3 is 15 amino acids long. Kept here is only the CDR3 DNA, which spans 45 bases and is read in frame from base 1. The V end loses 0 bases and the J end loses 8 bases, and a stretch of 13 bases separates them. Collaborating institutions collected whole blood in K2EDTA tubes following their own protocols. For TCRbeta analysis, collaborators shipped samples in one of three forms: frozen whole blood, isolated PBMCs, or DNA extracted from either of those sample types. The chain is assembled from TRBV3-1 (or the pseudogene TRBV3-2) and TRBJ1-4; TRBD1 is possibly the D segment (5 matching bases). This TCR was recovered from a woman of 80 years or more with active COVID-19. Sequenced sample: peripheral blood. The CDR3 in this case is CASSQEGLMGEKLFF. The DNA sequence follows: TGTGCCAGCAGCCAAGAGGGGCTTATGGGGGAAAAACTGTTTTTT.